These T cell receptor beta chains were read from a single sample in a study of blood T cells in healthy people across ages. TCRdb reanalysed the 5' RACE reads using MiXCR and keeps one entry per CDR3 protein. Among roughly 1.9 million distinct CDR3 sequences listed, about 39% were seen once. Sequenced sample: blood. These receptor sequences come from a human donor in good health. Each CDR3 is given with its conserved first and last residue. D genes are given only for firm matches. Rows may omit the clone size; those that give it use once, few, many or a size class.

J gene,V gene,clone size,D gene,CDR3 protein,CDR3 DNA
TRBJ2-3,TRBV11-3,.,.,CASSFHPRADTQYF,TGTGCCAGCAGCTTTCACCCCAGGGCAGATACGCAGTATTTT
TRBJ2-1,TRBV5-1,few,.,CASTDSEGGPGNEQFF,TGCGCCAGCACAGATTCCGAGGGGGGTCCAGGAAATGAGCAGTTCTTC
TRBJ2-6,TRBV7-3,.,.,CASTMGPSGANVLTF,TGTGCCAGCACCATGGGGCCCTCTGGGGCCAACGTCCTGACTTTC
TRBJ1-1,TRBV29-1,.,.,CSVGTIGHTEAFF,TGCAGCGTTGGAACGATCGGGCACACTGAAGCTTTCTTT
TRBJ2-7,TRBV29-1,.,.,CSVGKGTYEQYF,TGCAGCGTTGGAAAGGGGACCTACGAGCAGTACTTC
TRBJ2-3,TRBV29-1,.,.,CSACEGAIDTQYF,TGCAGCGCCTGCGAAGGGGCGATAGATACGCAGTATTTT
TRBJ1-5,TRBV29-1,few,.,CSVRGAEGQPQHF,TGCAGCGTTCGGGGGGCGGAAGGTCAGCCCCAGCATTTT
TRBJ1-2,TRBV2,few,.,CASKTGIGYGYTF,TGTGCCAGCAAAACAGGGATTGGTTATGGCTACACCTTC
TRBJ2-7,TRBV7-2,.,.,CASSFSNSPYEQYF,TGTGCCAGCAGCTTTTCGAACAGTCCCTACGAGCAGTACTTC
TRBJ2-6,TRBV10-3,.,TRBD1,CAITGQGASGANVLTF,TGTGCCATCACGGGACAGGGGGCCTCTGGGGCCAACGTCCTGACTTTC
TRBJ2-6,TRBV12-3/TRBV12-4,.,.,CASSSTPGRPSGANVLTF,TGTGCCAGCAGCTCCACTCCGGGACGGCCCTCTGGGGCCAACGTCCTGACTTTC
TRBJ2-3,TRBV30,.,.,CAWSVVVDTQYF,TGTGCCTGGAGTGTTGTGGTAGATACGCAGTATTTT
TRBJ1-4,TRBV7-2,few,.,CASSFYNEKLFF,TGTGCCAGCAGCTTTTATAATGAAAAACTGTTTTTT
TRBJ1-1,TRBV5-1,once,.,CASSIQQGNTEAFF,TGCGCCAGCAGCATCCAACAGGGGAACACTGAAGCTTTCTTT
TRBJ1-6,TRBV5-1,few,.,CASSLGRIYNSPLHF,TGCGCCAGCAGCTTGGGTCGGATTTATAATTCACCCCTCCACTTT
TRBJ1-1,TRBV12-3/TRBV12-4,.,TRBD1,CASSLDREDSNTEAFF,TGTGCCAGCAGTTTGGACAGGGAGGACTCGAACACTGAAGCTTTCTTT
TRBJ2-7,TRBV7-6,.,TRBD1,CASSSGTGGRKQYF,TGTGCCAGCAGCTCCGGGACAGGGGGTCGTAAGCAGTACTTC
TRBJ2-1,TRBV29-1,few,TRBD1,CSVDIGGMNEQFF,TGCAGCGTTGATATAGGGGGCATGAATGAGCAGTTCTTC
TRBJ2-3,TRBV9,few,TRBD1,CASSGWGQNTDTQYF,TGTGCCAGCAGCGGATGGGGACAGAACACAGATACGCAGTATTTT
TRBJ2-7,TRBV4-2,.,.,CASSQEIEWLTSYEQYF,TGTGCCAGCAGCCAAGAAATCGAGTGGCTTACCTCCTACGAGCAGTACTTC
TRBJ2-1,TRBV3-1,.,TRBD2,CASSRVAGGPGEQFF,TGTGCCAGCAGCCGAGTAGCGGGGGGGCCAGGGGAGCAGTTCTTC
TRBJ1-4,TRBV12-3/TRBV12-4,.,.,CASSFQGKLFF,TGTGCCAGCAGTTTCCAGGGAAAACTGTTTTTT
TRBJ2-3,TRBV6-1,.,.,CASSASLQSSTDTQYF,TGTGCCAGCAGTGCTTCCCTACAGTCTAGCACAGATACGCAGTATTTT
TRBJ2-7,TRBV7-9,once,.,CASSLSTRGGVEQYF,TGTGCCAGCAGTTTGTCGACCAGGGGAGGGGTCGAGCAGTACTTC
TRBJ2-1,TRBV15,few,.,CATSRDWGVHNEQFF,TGTGCCACCAGCAGAGATTGGGGGGTCCACAATGAGCAGTTCTTC
TRBJ2-3,TRBV6-2/TRBV6-3,.,TRBD2,CASSYPGLAGGSLTDTQYF,TGTGCCAGCAGTTACCCTGGACTAGCGGGGGGCAGTCTCACAGATACGCAGTATTTT
TRBJ2-6,TRBV9,.,TRBD1,CASSVPGQGWSGANVLTF,TGTGCCAGCAGCGTTCCTGGACAGGGGTGGTCTGGGGCCAACGTCCTGACTTTC
TRBJ1-1,TRBV4-1,few,.,CASSPHKGQITEAFF,TGCGCCAGCAGCCCACACAAAGGACAGATCACTGAAGCTTTCTTT
TRBJ1-1,TRBV7-2,.,TRBD1,CASSPGGSLTEAFF,TGTGCCAGCAGCCCAGGGGGAAGTCTTACTGAAGCTTTCTTT